The entry below gives a single T cell receptor beta chain sequence along with its context. Antigen unknown. CDR1 is MNHNY, CDR2 SVGAGI, per germline (reference sequence). With 4 bases removed from V and 5 bases from J, the gap between germline ends came to 15 bases. This CDR3 comprises 15 residues. A 1 in 200,000 to 1 in 1 million T cell depth was the sequencing target. TCRdb's copy holds only in-frame clones and misses some; the assay was immunoSEQ multiplex PCR. Of approximately 120,000 clones in the sample, 45% to 65% were seen once. These data come from a study of cytotoxic CD8 clonotypes in ibrutinib-treated CLL. In the study overall: Of a cohort that held about a dozen relapsed/refractory and under 16 treatment-naive patients, approximately 18 were IGHV unmutated.

The study, taken as a whole, reports: Clonotypes that were public were uncommon, and they contracted or stayed stable on treatment. Clonality rose at ibrutinib response and fell back toward baseline at progression.

The source of this sequence is a human donor with chronic lymphocytic leukemia. This sequence joins TRBV6-6 and TRBJ1-3, with D unresolved. Sequenced here: PBMCs, sampled after 24 months of ibrutinib treatment. CDR3 coding DNA: TGTGCCAGCAGTTGGGAAATTCCTGAGAGAAACACCATATATTTT. Amino acids: CASSWEIPERNTIYF.